The 6 T cell receptor beta chains listed next were all sequenced from one sample in a study of metastatic and nonmetastatic thyroid tumors. MiXCR reprocessed the PCR reads for TCRdb. This table holds tens of thousands of clones, roughly 26% found once. Treatment of any kind had been given to no patient before thyroid surgery. Sample: blood. The receptors were sampled from a female donor with papillary thyroid cancer or a benign thyroid nodule (not recorded which). Some clones in this sample may be carry-over from other donors' samples.

Many counts were recorded for this clone. The genes are TRBV28 and TRBJ1-4; D is perhaps TRBD1 (5 bases). From germline, CDR1 is MDHEN and CDR2 SYDVKM. CDR3 size: 13 residues. V was cut by 3 bases and J by 7 bases, with 9 bases left in between. The CDR3 reads CASSFGGSEKLFF. CDR3 nucleotides: TGTGCCAGCAGTTTTGGGGGGAGTGAAAAACTGTTTTTT.

This rearrangement joins TRBV7-2 to TRBJ2-1; 15 nucleotides line up with TRBD2. This CDR3 has 19 residues. Germline CDR1 reads SGHTA; CDR2 reads FQGNSA. V lost 6 bases to trimming and J lost 0 bases; unmatched junction nucleotides: 9. CDR3 loop: CASRLLGLAGGSSYNEQFF. The CDR3 coding sequence is TGTGCCAGCAGATTACTAGGACTAGCGGGAGGGAGCTCCTACAATGAGCAGTTCTTC.

This clone occurred many times. V and J are TRBV4-1 and TRBJ2-1; no firm D call. This CDR3 is 13 amino acids long. V lost 3 bases and J 9 bases, leaving 12 bases between the germline ends. Germline V CDR1 and CDR2: MGHRA, YSYEKL. The CDR3 region has the DNA TGCGCCAGCAGCCAGCCCCTAGACATTGAGCAGTTCTTC. This translates into CASSQPLDIEQFF.

This clone turned up a few times. The gene calls are TRBV11-2 and TRBJ2-3; 11 nucleotides match TRBD1. The CDR3 is made up of 17 amino acids. Trimming at V came to 5 bases and at J to 6 bases, leaving 13 bases not matched to a gene. Looked up from germline, CDR1 is SGHAT and CDR2 is FQNNGV. The chain's CDR3 is CASSPSSGTGGIDTQYF. CDR3 in DNA: TGTGCCAGCAGCCCGAGCAGTGGGACAGGGGGTATTGATACGCAGTATTTT.

This clone has only a few counts. At one end the junction does not follow the germline gene, possibly because of a read error. The rearrangement uses TRBV15 and TRBJ2-1; a possible D gene is TRBD2 (5 bases). Germline V gene sequence: CDR1 LNHNV, CDR2 YYDKDF (reference sequence). CDR3 size: 13 residues. The CDR3 region is CPTSTGLFNEQFF. The CDR3 region has the DNA TGTCCCACCTCTACGGGGTTGTTCAATGAGCAGTTCTTC.

This chain joins TRBV20-1 and TRBJ1-2; TRBD1 matches at 7 bases. This CDR3 is built from 14 residues. V dropped 6 bases and J dropped 4; count of bases not matched to a gene: 11. Germline assignment: CDR1 DFQATT and CDR2 SNEGSKA (reference sequence). DNA of the CDR3: TGCAGTGCCTTCCCAACCACAGGGGCCTATGGCTACACCTTC. Its translation: CSAFPTTGAYGYTF.